This TCR beta chain is from a study of regulatory T cells in long-lasting Graves disease. The time point denotes: newly diagnosed GD, antithyroid drugs for less than 3 months. PBMC-derived RNA was used for the TCR library. This clonotype has a count of ten or more. CDR1 is SGDLS, CDR2 YYNGEE, per germline. The CDR3 covers 15 residues. V was pared by 0 bases and J by 3 bases, with 0 bases of the junction left unmatched. Researchers made TCR beta libraries by using iRepertoire HTBI primers and running Arm-PCR on CDR3 regions. TCRdb independently ran MiXCR on the multiplex PCR reads; one entry per CDR3 protein. The sample yields some 320,000 distinct CDR3 sequences, 15% to 20% seen once.

The chain links TRBV9 to TRBJ1-6; the match to TRBD1 covers 7 bases. The TCR sequence derives from a female donor with Graves disease. The sequenced sample was peripheral blood mononuclear cells (PBMCs), obtained at new diagnosis, from a patient treated with antithyroid drugs. DNA of the CDR3: TGTGCCAGCAGCGTAGGGGACAGCTATAATTCACCCCTCCACTTT. It codes for CASSVGDSYNSPLHF.